This T cell receptor (beta chain) was observed in a study of regulatory T cells in long-lasting Graves disease. Study findings and constraints: It was in persistent disease that TRBV28, TRBJ1-2 and TRBJ2-5 were favored.

CDR3 size: 11 residues. Germline loops: CDR1 KGHSH, CDR2 LQKENI. Trimming took 4 bases from V and 4 from J, leaving 4 bases between them. This clonotype was seen many times. Its antigen is as yet unknown. TCR beta libraries were built with iRepertoire HTBI primers and Arm-PCR of CDR3 regions. Original methodology: Sequenced samples collectively carried 60 to 75 TRBV and around 15 TRBJ segments. TCRdb used MiXCR to reprocess the multiplex PCR reads, holding one entry per CDR3 protein. TCRdb's processing, not the authors', yielded these V and J calls. The table lists a few hundred thousand distinct CDR3 sequences, 15% to 20% of them singletons. Time point meaning: newly diagnosed GD, antithyroid drugs for less than 3 months. The TCR library was made from RNA extracted from PBMCs. This sample was also put to use in a study of T cells in Graves' hyperthyroidism and ophthalmopathy. That work adds: Graves' hyperthyroidism is called stable when ophthalmopathy does not progress within 18 months. Lactation, pregnancy, other autoimmune disease or uncontrolled infection led to exclusion of patients.

The sample here was peripheral blood mononuclear cells (PBMCs), taken at new diagnosis, from a patient treated with antithyroid drugs. The receptor was derived from a woman aged 30 to 39 with Graves disease. The chain is built from TRBV18 and TRBJ1-2; D unresolved. CDR3 amino acids: CASSRPYGYTF. The CDR3 DNA follows: TGTGCCAGCTCACGCCCCTATGGCTACACCTTC.